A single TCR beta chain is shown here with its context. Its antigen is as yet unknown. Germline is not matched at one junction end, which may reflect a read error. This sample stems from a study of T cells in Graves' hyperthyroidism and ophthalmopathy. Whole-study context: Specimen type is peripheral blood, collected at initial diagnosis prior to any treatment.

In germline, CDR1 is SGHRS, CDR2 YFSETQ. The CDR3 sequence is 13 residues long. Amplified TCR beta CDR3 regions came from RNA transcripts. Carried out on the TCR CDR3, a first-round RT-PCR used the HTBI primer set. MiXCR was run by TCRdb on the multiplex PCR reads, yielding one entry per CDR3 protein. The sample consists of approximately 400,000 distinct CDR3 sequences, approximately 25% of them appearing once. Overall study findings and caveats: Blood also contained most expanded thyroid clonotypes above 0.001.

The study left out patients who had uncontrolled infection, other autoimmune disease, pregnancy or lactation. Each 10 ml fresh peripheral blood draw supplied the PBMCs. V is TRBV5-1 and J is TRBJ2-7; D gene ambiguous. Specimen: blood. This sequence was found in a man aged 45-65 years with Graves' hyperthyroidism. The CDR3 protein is CASGLDPSYEQYF. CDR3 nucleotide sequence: TGCGCCAGCGGCTTGGATCCCTCCTACGAGCAGTACTTC. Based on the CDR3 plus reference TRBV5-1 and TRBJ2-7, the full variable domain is KAGVTQTPRYLIKTRGQQVTLSCSPISGHRSVSWYQQTPGQGLQFLFEYFSETQRNKGNFPGRFSGRQFSNSRSEMNVSTLELGDSALYLCASGLDPSYEQYFGPGTRLTVT.